The TCR beta chain described here comes from a study of blood T cell repertoires in COVID-19. In germline, CDR1 is LGHDT, CDR2 YNNKEL (reference sequence). The CDR3 runs 17 residues. Deletions cut 0 bases from V and 0 bases from J, with 9 bases between. Profiled with immunoSEQ multiplex PCR; TCRdb holds only in-frame clones, not every one. The sample consists of some 290,000 clones, under 90% of them appearing once. The clonotype was recovered from a woman aged 30 to 39 with COVID-19, enrolled during active disease. The sample consisted of peripheral blood. The J gene is TRBJ1-6, the V gene TRBV3-1 (or the pseudogene TRBV3-2), with D uncertain. The CDR3 spells CASSQDARSSYNSPLHF. The CDR3 DNA reads as TGTGCCAGCAGCCAAGATGCGCGTAGCTCCTATAATTCACCCCTCCACTTT.